Each of the 3 T cell receptor beta chains below was sequenced from the same sample in a study of T cell repertoires in cytomegalovirus infection. Using its own MiXCR run on the reads, TCRdb lists one record per CDR3 protein. This sample yields about 890,000 distinct CDR3 sequences, of which around a third are seen a single time; around 15% belongs to the top ten. Their antigens are not known. Material: cultured CD8+ T cells from PBMCs, obtained from culture after CMV antigen stimulation. The receptors derive from a human donor in good health (CMV status not recorded). Some clones in this sample may be carry-over from other donors' samples.

This clonotype showed up just a few times. J is TRBJ2-7 and V is TRBV5-6; TRBD2 might be the D (5 bases). This CDR3 is 16 amino acids long. Per the germline V gene, CDR1 is SGHDT and CDR2 is YYEEEE. V was pared by 7 bases and J by 0 bases, with 20 bases between. The CDR3 DNA reads as TGTGCCAGCTTTGGGGTTCGTCGGGATAGCTCCTACGAGCAGTACTTC. Translation gives CASFGVRRDSSYEQYF.

The rearrangement joins TRBV6-2 or TRBV6-3 to TRBJ2-2; 12 nucleotides align to TRBD2. This CDR3 comprises 14 residues. V trimming: 8 bases; J trimming: 4 bases; junction bases outside the gene matches: 2. CDR1 and CDR2 from the germline V gene are MNHEY and SVGEGT. This CDR3 reads CASLGLAGTGELFF. The CDR3 bases are TGTGCCAGCTTGGGACTAGCGGGCACCGGGGAGCTGTTTTTT.

This clonotype was observed a few times. The chain has TRBV27 and TRBJ1-2; D ambiguous. From germline, CDR1 is MNHEY and CDR2 SMNVEV (reference sequence). V was pared by 3 bases and J by 7 bases, with 18 bases between. The CDR3 consists of 15 residues. The CDR3 spells CASSFIDGLVGGYTF. The CDR3 nucleotides are TGTGCCAGCAGTTTTATCGACGGCCTCGTTGGTGGCTACACCTTC.